The 22 T cell receptor beta chains reported below all come from one sample, sequenced in a study of blood T cells in healthy people across ages. The use of a sample-barcoded 5' primer and a J-beta primer mix characterized a second PCR of about 7 to 12 cycles. TCRdb re-derived calls from the 5' RACE reads in MiXCR, one entry per CDR3 protein. The data contain about 640,000 distinct CDR3 sequences, approximately 30% of them singletons. Specimen: blood. These receptors came from a woman older than 75 in good health.

This clonotype was counted only a few times. The V call is TRBV20-1, the J call TRBJ1-1; D call uncertain. V was shortened by 1 base and J by 4 bases, with 7 bases between the two germline ends. The CDR3 runs to 12 residues. Germline V gene data show CDR1 as DFQATT and CDR2 as SNEGSKA (reference sequence). The CDR3 spells CSARAGFTEAFF. The CDR3 region has the DNA TGCAGTGCTAGAGCTGGGTTCACTGAAGCTTTCTTT.

The V gene is TRBV12-3 or TRBV12-4, the J gene TRBJ1-3, with D perhaps TRBD1 (5 bases). This CDR3 has 18 residues. The V end lost 6 bases, the J end lost 0 bases, and 21 bases lay between the germline ends. CDR3 region: CASRRGRRGLNSGNTIYF. CDR3 bases: TGTGCCAGCAGACGCGGCAGGAGGGGACTCAACTCTGGAAACACCATATATTTT.

This clonotype was seen repeatedly, ten times or more. V gene TRBV20-1 combines with J gene TRBJ2-1; TRBD2 agrees at 8 bases. The germline CDR1 and CDR2 sequences are DFQATT and SNEGSKA (reference sequence). The CDR3 has 15 amino acids. Trimming removed 3 bases from V and 0 bases from J; junction bases left unmatched: 4. The CDR3 DNA is TGCAGTGCTAGGGTAGCGGGGTACTCCTACAATGAGCAGTTCTTC. It specifies CSARVAGYSYNEQFF.

This rearrangement joins TRBV9 to TRBJ2-5, with 8 bases aligning to TRBD1. The closer fit of TRBJ2-7 to the DNA end suggests the J call may be wrong. Looked up from germline, CDR1 is SGDLS and CDR2 is YYNGEE. The CDR3 is 20 residues long. Written as DNA, the CDR3 is TGTGCCAGCAGCGTACGGTGGGGAGGACAGGGTGCGGGCCATCACTACGAGCAGTACTTC. Amino acids: CASSVRWGGQGAGHHYEQYF.

With regard to this clonotype: A read error may be the cause here, since a much bigger clone is one base away. V gene TRBV11-1 combines with J gene TRBJ2-5; 14 nucleotides align to TRBD2. V lost 5 bases to trimming and J lost 11 bases; unmatched junction nucleotides: 16. Germline V gene data show CDR1 as SGHAT and CDR2 as FQDESV (reference sequence). This CDR3 comprises 17 residues. This chain's CDR3 is CASSPGLAGGFYNEQYF. CDR3 sequence (DNA): TGTGCCAGCAGCCCCGGACTAGCGGGGGGCTTTTACAATGAGCAGTACTTC.

This chain connects TRBV20-1 to TRBJ2-1, with 10 nucleotides matching TRBD1. The germline CDR1 and CDR2 sequences are DFQATT and SNEGSKA (reference sequence). CDR3 size: 16 residues. Unmatched junction bases numbered 11, after V lost 1 base and J lost 8 bases. The CDR3 loop reads CSARAGTGEGGDEQFF. For the CDR3, the DNA is TGCAGTGCTAGAGCAGGGACAGGGGAAGGTGGCGATGAGCAGTTCTTC.

This clonotype was recorded at least ten times. The chain is built from TRBV20-1 and TRBJ2-5, with D maybe TRBD2 (5 bases). With 6 bases removed from V and 11 bases from J, the gap between germline ends came to 22 bases. Germline V gene data show CDR1 as DFQATT and CDR2 as SNEGSKA (reference sequence). The CDR3 contains 13 residues. CDR3 bases: TGCAGTGCCGGTCGGCCAGCCGGGAAGGAGCAGTACTTC. It is translated as CSAGRPAGKEQYF.

The rearrangement uses TRBV20-1 and TRBJ2-1; the match to TRBD2 covers 8 bases. The CDR3 is 15 amino acids. Germline V gives CDR1 DFQATT, CDR2 SNEGSKA (reference sequence). V shed 3 bases, J shed 4 bases, and the junction held 8 bases outside the gene matches. CDR3 sequence: CSARAKRELYNEQFF. For the CDR3, the DNA is TGCAGTGCTAGGGCAAAGCGGGAGTTATACAATGAGCAGTTCTTC.

This chain uses TRBV6-2 or TRBV6-3 with TRBJ2-4; no reliable D call. The assigned J gene may be wrong: the sequence end matches TRBJ2-7 better. CDR1 is MNHEY, CDR2 SVGEGT, per germline. The CDR3 covers 12 residues. This chain's CDR3 is CASTRGISEQYF. The CDR3 nucleotides read TGTGCCAGCACCCGAGGCATATCCGAGCAGTACTTC.

CDR3 in amino acids: CATSREAGGRFF. DNA of the CDR3: TGTGCCACCAGCAGAGAGGCGGGAGGGCGATTCTTC. V gene TRBV15 combines with J gene TRBJ2-1; 9 nucleotides agree with TRBD2. This CDR3 spans 12 amino acids. V gave up 0 bases and J gave up 16 bases; unmatched junction bases: 4. Germline lookup yields CDR1 LNHNV and CDR2 YYDKDF (reference sequence).

This chain connects TRBV12-3 or TRBV12-4 to TRBJ1-3; 9 nucleotides line up with TRBD1. The CDR3 contains 16 residues. The trim removed 6 bases at V and 2 bases at J, leaving 8 bases unmatched. DNA for the CDR3: TGTGCCAGCAGCGATACCGGGGACAGGGCTGGAAACACCATATATTTT. It encodes CASSDTGDRAGNTIYF.

The genes are TRBV5-1 and TRBJ2-7, with 11 nucleotides matching TRBD1. V lost 5 bases to trimming and J lost 4 bases; unmatched junction nucleotides: 8. The CDR3 totals 15 residues. The germline gives CDR1 SGHRS, CDR2 YFSETQ. This CDR3 is CASSLDRGQGYEQYF. The DNA of the CDR3 is TGCGCCAGCAGTCTGGACAGGGGGCAAGGGTACGAGCAGTACTTC.

This clonotype appeared a few times. Given a much more abundant clone one base away, this may be a read error. The CDR3, as DNA: TGTGCCAGCAGCTACGCTTGGGGGAACAATGAGCAGTACTTC. It specifies CASSYAWGNNEQYF. V is TRBV5-6 and J is TRBJ2-7; either TRBD1 or TRBD2 may fit D (5 bases each). This CDR3 has 14 residues. Deletions cut 3 bases from V and 7 bases from J, with 17 bases between. Germline values: CDR1 SGHDT, CDR2 YYEEEE.

Ten or more counts support this clonotype. DNA of the CDR3: TGTGCCACCAGCAGAGAATCACTTAGCTATGGCTACACCTTC. This gives the protein CATSRESLSYGYTF. This chain links TRBV15 with TRBJ1-2; D call uncertain. CDR1 is LNHNV, CDR2 YYDKDF, per germline (reference sequence). Trimming stripped 0 bases from V and 4 bases from J, with 9 bases between. The CDR3 spans 14 residues.

This clonotype was found many times. The chain uses TRBV6-5 and TRBJ1-4; TRBD1 aligns across 7 bases. The CDR3 has 15 residues. Germline trimming cut 5 bases from V and 3 bases from J; bases unmatched to any gene: 6. CDR1 is MNHEY and CDR2 is SVGAGI in the germline V gene. For the CDR3, the DNA is TGTGCCAGCAGTCGATCCGGGACAGCTAATGAAAAACTGTTTTTT. Translating it yields CASSRSGTANEKLFF.

The CDR3 loop reads CASTSRNTGELFF. The CDR3 region has the DNA TGTGCCAGCACGAGCAGGAACACCGGGGAGCTGTTTTTT. This chain links TRBV6-5 with TRBJ2-2; D is ambiguous. V shed 7 bases and J shed 1 base, with 7 bases lying between them. This CDR3 is 13 amino acids long. Germline CDR1 is MNHEY and CDR2 is SVGAGI.

The J gene is TRBJ1-4, the V gene TRBV6-6, with D unclear. The V end was cut by 7 bases, the J end by 2 bases, with 14 bases between. From germline, CDR1 is MNHNY and CDR2 SVGAGI (reference sequence). The CDR3 runs to 15 residues. DNA for the CDR3: TGTGCCAGCACCCCCACGGGGTCGACTAATGAAAAACTGTTTTTT. Protein sequence: CASTPTGSTNEKLFF.

V is TRBV29-1 and J is TRBJ2-1, with D maybe TRBD2 (5 bases). Trimming removed 4 bases from V and 5 bases from J, with 18 bases in between. CDR1 and CDR2 (germline): SQVTM, ANQGSEA. The CDR3 totals 15 residues. Here the CDR3 reads CSVVGGSFMNNEQFF. The CDR3 nucleotides read TGCAGCGTTGTCGGCGGGTCGTTCATGAACAATGAGCAGTTCTTC.

This clonotype was counted many times. The gene calls are TRBV30 and TRBJ1-1; the D is unclear. The CDR3 spans 13 residues. V shed 0 bases and J shed 8 bases, with 13 bases lying between them. Germline V lookup: CDR1 GTSNPN, CDR2 SVGIG (reference sequence). CDR3 nucleotides: TGTGCCTGGAGTGTTTTTTGGGAACCAGAAGCTTTCTTT. It specifies CAWSVFWEPEAFF.

With respect to this clonotype: Possible read error: a much larger clone is one base away. The chain joins TRBV2 to TRBJ1-4, with D uncertain. The CDR3 has 10 residues. Germline lookup yields CDR1 SNHLY and CDR2 FYNNEI. Trimming shortened V by 1 base and J by 16 bases, and 7 bases separated the two germline ends. CDR3 sequence (DNA): TGTGCCAGCAGTGAAGGAGAACGGTTTTTT. This codes for CASSEGERFF.

The chain joins TRBV18 to TRBJ1-1, with D possibly matching TRBD1 (6 bases). CDR1 KGHSH and CDR2 LQKENI come from the germline V gene. V lost 6 bases, J lost 6 bases, and 14 bases lay in between. The length of the CDR3 is 13 residues. The CDR3 DNA reads as TGTGCCAGCTCCGTGGGGGGCCAGCCTGAAGCTTTCTTT. Translation gives CASSVGGQPEAFF.

This clonotype was detected only a few times. The V gene is TRBV18, the J gene TRBJ2-5, with D maybe TRBD2 (6 bases). Gene TRBJ2-7 matches the end of the DNA better, so the J call may be wrong. In germline, CDR1 is KGHSH, CDR2 LQKENI. The CDR3 has 15 residues. This chain's CDR3 is CASSPLRDFSAEQYF. CDR3 sequence (DNA): TGTGCCAGCTCACCCCTTCGGGACTTTAGCGCCGAGCAGTACTTC.